Below, 21 T cell receptor beta chains from the same sample are listed, as sequenced in a study of blood T cells in healthy people across ages. Primed by a sample-barcoded 5' primer and a J-beta primer mix, a second PCR proceeded for roughly 7 to 11 cycles. TCRdb re-derived calls from the 5' RACE reads in MiXCR, one entry per CDR3 protein. Of around 1.5 million distinct CDR3 sequences in the sample, approximately 59% were seen once. Sequences were obtained from blood. The receptors come from a man between 18 and 29 years old in good health.

This clonotype showed up just a few times. This chain uses TRBV5-1 with TRBJ1-2; 7 bases match TRBD1. This CDR3 region has 15 residues. The germline gives CDR1 SGHRS, CDR2 YFSETQ. V was clipped by 0 bases and J by 7 bases; unmatched bases: 9. The CDR3 protein is CASSLDLQGWSGYTF. CDR3 coding DNA: TGCGCCAGCAGCTTGGACCTACAGGGGTGGAGTGGCTACACCTTC.

This clonotype showed up just a few times. This chain uses TRBV7-2 with TRBJ1-2; D remains unclear. With 5 bases removed from V and 8 bases from J, the gap between germline ends came to 15 bases. Germline loops: CDR1 SGHTA, CDR2 FQGNSA. The CDR3 has 13 residues. The DNA of the CDR3 is TGTGCCAGCAGCCTTCGGGCCCAGAGAGGCTACACCTTC. This translates into CASSLRAQRGYTF.

This chain joins TRBV4-3 and TRBJ1-6; no reliable D call. The V and J ends lost 0 bases and 10 bases respectively, with 19 bases between them. CDR1 is LGHNA, CDR2 YSLEER, per germline. The CDR3 is 17 residues long. This CDR3 is CASSQESGYRVGSPLHF. The CDR3 DNA sequence: TGCGCCAGCAGCCAAGAATCGGGATACAGAGTAGGATCACCCCTCCACTTT.

The rearrangement uses TRBV28 and TRBJ1-4, with TRBD1 as a possible D gene (6 bases). Germline CDR1 reads MDHEN; CDR2 reads SYDVKM. Between the trimmed V and J ends, which lost 2 bases and 6 bases, there was a span of 13 bases. The CDR3 sequence is 15 residues long. The CDR3 loop reads CASSLAGTIDEKLFF. CDR3 DNA sequence: TGTGCCAGCAGTTTAGCCGGGACAATCGATGAAAAACTGTTTTTT.

This chain links TRBV10-3 with TRBJ2-1, with D unresolved. This CDR3 spans 14 amino acids. Germline CDR1 ENHRY, CDR2 SYGVKD. The ends were cut back, 6 bases at V and 0 bases at J, with 9 bases in the middle. The CDR3 coding sequence is TGTGCCATCAGGGGATCCAGCTCCTACAATGAGCAGTTCTTC. Protein product: CAIRGSSSYNEQFF.

This rearrangement joins TRBV14 to TRBJ2-2; D unresolved. Deletions cut 5 bases from V and 7 bases from J, with 8 bases between. Looked up from germline, CDR1 is SGHDN and CDR2 is FVKESK. The CDR3 has 12 residues. CDR3 sequence: CASSLQIGELFF. DNA of the CDR3: TGTGCCAGCAGCTTACAGATCGGGGAGCTGTTTTTT.

The CDR3 spells CSAIDRGDGYTF. For the CDR3, the DNA is TGCAGTGCAATCGACAGGGGTGATGGCTACACCTTC. This chain connects TRBV20-1 to TRBJ1-2; TRBD1 matches at 8 bases. V lost 6 bases and J lost 6; bases outside the gene matches: 6. The CDR3 has 12 amino acids. Germline V CDR1 and CDR2: DFQATT, SNEGSKA (reference sequence).

This clonotype was counted a single time. J is TRBJ1-2 and V is TRBV2; possible D gene TRBD1, 5 bases. This CDR3 is 13 amino acids long. The V gene's germline CDR1 is SNHLY and CDR2 FYNNEI. V lost 7 bases and J 3 bases, leaving 12 bases between the germline ends. The DNA of the CDR3 is TGTGCCAGCACTTCAGGGTCGGACTATGGCTACACCTTC. This encodes CASTSGSDYGYTF.

J is TRBJ1-2 and V is TRBV25-1; no reliable D call. The CDR3 length is 13 residues. Trimming removed 2 bases at V and 4 bases at J, with 8 bases between. From germline, CDR1 is MGHDK and CDR2 SYGVNS. This chain's CDR3 is CASSEGRIYGYTF. In DNA, the CDR3 is TGTGCCAGCAGTGAAGGAAGAATCTATGGCTACACCTTC.

This clonotype was seen a handful of times. The rearrangement joins TRBV7-2 to TRBJ2-3, with D perhaps TRBD2 (6 bases). V lost 4 bases and J lost 13, with 15 bases in between. The CDR3 runs to 12 residues. Germline values: CDR1 SGHTA, CDR2 FQGNSA. The CDR3 sequence is CASSSLQRGKYF. CDR3 sequence (DNA): TGTGCCAGCAGCTCCCTCCAACGGGGGAAGTATTTT.

The V call is TRBV6-2 or TRBV6-3, the J call TRBJ2-1; TRBD1 aligns across 9 bases. The CDR3 has 16 residues. Germline V lookup: CDR1 MNHEY, CDR2 SVGEGT. V dropped 4 bases and J dropped 4; count of bases not matched to a gene: 8. Written as DNA, the CDR3 is TGTGCCAGCAGTTCCGGGACAGGGATGGTATACAATGAGCAGTTCTTC. Translated, it gives CASSSGTGMVYNEQFF.

The genes are TRBV2 and TRBJ2-3; 8 bases line up with TRBD2. J lost 3 bases, V lost 3 bases, and 8 bases had no gene match. Germline lookup yields CDR1 SNHLY and CDR2 FYNNEI. The CDR3 length is 16 residues. CDR3 DNA: TGTGCCAGCAGTGACGGGGCGGGGGGCCTTACAGATACGCAGTATTTT. Protein sequence: CASSDGAGGLTDTQYF. The entire variable domain, with the rest obtained from reference TRBV2 and TRBJ2-3, is as follows: EPEVTQTPSHQVTQMGQEVILRCVPISNHLYFYWYRQILGQKVEFLVSFYNNEISEKSEIFDDQFSVERPDGSNFTLKIRSTKLEDSAMYFCASSDGAGGLTDTQYFGPGTRLTVL.

The chain combines TRBV13 with TRBJ1-6; tentative D call: TRBD1 (5 bases). CDR1 and CDR2 from the germline V gene are PRHDT and FYEKMQ (reference sequence). V lost 5 bases and J 7 bases, leaving 24 bases between the germline ends. The CDR3 is 18 residues long. CDR3 region: CASSISSDSGGRNSPLHF. The CDR3 DNA follows: TGTGCCAGCAGCATCAGCTCTGACAGCGGGGGACGGAATTCACCCCTCCACTTT.

The chain couples TRBV3-1 to TRBJ2-3; D perhaps matches TRBD1 (6 bases). The CDR3 is 15 residues long. V was cut by 3 bases and J by 2 bases, with 12 bases left in between. Germline V gene data show CDR1 as LGHDT and CDR2 as YNNKEL (reference sequence). The CDR3 region has the DNA TGTGCCAGCAGCCATAGGACAGAAAACACAGATACGCAGTATTTT. Its protein product is CASSHRTENTDTQYF.

The J gene is TRBJ1-1, the V gene TRBV7-2; 7 bases fit TRBD1. CDR3 length: 13 residues. Germline lookup yields CDR1 SGHTA and CDR2 FQGNSA. With V trimmed by 3 bases and J by 5 bases, 3 bases remained unmatched. The CDR3 sequence: CASSFTTGTEAFF. The CDR3 DNA is TGTGCCAGCAGCTTTACGACAGGGACTGAAGCTTTCTTT.

The rearrangement links TRBV3-1 to TRBJ2-3; 9 bases map to TRBD2. Germline V gene sequence: CDR1 LGHDT, CDR2 YNNKEL (reference sequence). The CDR3 has 17 amino acids. Trimming took 2 bases from V and 4 from J; bases not matched to a gene: 10. CDR3 amino acids: CASSQPGLAGRADTQYF. In nucleotides, the CDR3 is TGTGCCAGCAGCCAACCGGGACTAGCCGGTCGCGCAGATACGCAGTATTTT.

The chain uses TRBV12-3 or TRBV12-4 and TRBJ1-5, with 9 bases identical to TRBD1. With V trimmed by 4 bases and J by 5 bases, 6 bases remained unmatched. The CDR3 sequence is 15 residues long. The chain's CDR3 is CASSSGQGGYQPQHF. CDR3 sequence (DNA): TGTGCCAGCAGTTCGGGACAGGGAGGGTATCAGCCCCAGCATTTT.

This clonotype was detected only once. A read error may account for a junction end that differs from germline. V is TRBV5-5 and J is TRBJ2-6, with a possible D match to TRBD1 (5 bases). The CDR3 is 16 residues long. Germline-derived CDR1 and CDR2 are SGHKS and YYEKEE (reference sequence). The CDR3 nucleotides read TGTGCCAGTAGCTTCAGCTCCACGAGTGGGGCCAACGTCTCGACTTTC. This codes for CASSFSSTSGANVSTF. The whole variable domain, filled in from reference TRBV5-5 and TRBJ2-6, reads DAGVTQSPTHLIKTRGQQVTLRCSPISGHKSVSWYQQVLGQGPQFIFQYYEKEERGRGNFPDRFSARQFPNYSSELNVNALLLGDSALYLCASSFSSTSGANVSTFGAGSRLTVL.

This sequence joins TRBV20-1 and TRBJ2-5; 8 bases align to TRBD2. The CDR3 sequence is 13 residues long. Losses at the gene ends were 5 bases for V and 5 bases for J; bases not matched to a gene: 7. Germline loops: CDR1 DFQATT, CDR2 SNEGSKA (reference sequence). For the CDR3, the DNA is TGCAGTGCTGGAATAGCGGGAACGGAGACCCAGTACTTC. Translating gives CSAGIAGTETQYF.

In regard to this clonotype: Relative to the germline gene, one junction end is altered; a read error may explain this. The chain has TRBV10-3 and TRBJ2-2, with 9 bases identical to TRBD1. The length of the CDR3 is 14 residues. Per the germline V gene, CDR1 is ENHRY and CDR2 is SYGVKD. In nucleotides, the CDR3 is TGTGCCATCTGTGACAGGGGGTTTGCCGGGGAGCTGTTTTTT. As protein: CAICDRGFAGELFF.

J is TRBJ2-6 and V is TRBV28; D possibly uses TRBD1 or TRBD2 (5 bases each). The germline gives CDR1 MDHEN, CDR2 SYDVKM. CDR3 size: 15 residues. Trimming took off 6 bases at V and 0 bases at J, with 9 bases between the two ends. Here the CDR3 DNA reads TGTGCCAGCAGACAGAGGGGCTCTGGGGCCAACGTCCTGACTTTC. It codes for CASRQRGSGANVLTF.